The source of this T cell receptor (beta chain) is a study of CXCR3-negative and CXCR3-positive naive CD8 T cells. Whole-study context: Total TRB output reached about 135 million reads, about 1.5 +/- 0.3 million per library.

In preparing the TRB cDNA libraries, 5' RACE with UMI labels was used. TCRdb re-called the 5' RACE reads, yielding one record per CDR3 amino acid sequence without DNA. The sample holds 75,000 to 100,000 distinct CDR3 sequences. Details on this clonotype: Its antigen is not identified.

There are 13 residues in the CDR3. Germline V gene sequence: CDR1 SQVTM, CDR2 ANQGSEA. Study-level points and caveats: Hydrophobicity of TRB CDR3s was greater in CXCR3-positive naive cells than in CXCR3-negative naive cells. Comparably high diversity marked both naive subsets, whereas memory CD8+ cells had much lower diversity.

Sequencing was performed on naive CXCR3+ CD8+ T cells from blood. Subset defined: CD45RO-CCR7+CD27+CD95- naive CD8+ T cells expressing CXCR3 (TNR3+). This clonotype was sampled from a human donor in good health. Some clones in this sample may be carry-over from other donors' samples. V is TRBV29-1 and J is TRBJ2-7. CDR3 region: CSVAFDWSYEQYF.